Presented here are 6 T cell receptor beta chains from one specimen sequenced in a study of T cells in Graves' hyperthyroidism and ophthalmopathy. Amplification of TCR beta CDR3 regions used RNA as the template. Primed by the HTBI set, a first-round RT-PCR was run on the TCR CDR3. Via MiXCR, TCRdb re-called the multiplex PCR reads, giving one row per CDR3 protein. The table shows 450,000 to 700,000 distinct CDR3 sequences, with under 60% occurring only once. Source material: peripheral blood or thyroid tissue (not recorded which). The receptors shown here come from a woman younger than 35 with Graves' hyperthyroidism.

This clonotype has a handful of counts. This rearrangement joins TRBV4-2 to TRBJ1-4; the match to TRBD1 covers 8 bases. V lost 3 bases, J lost 5 bases, and 2 bases stayed unmatched. Per germline, CDR1 LGHNA and CDR2 YNFKEQ. CDR3 length: 14 residues. The CDR3: CASSHGQGNEKLFF. The CDR3 DNA reads TGTGCCAGCAGCCACGGACAGGGAAATGAAAAACTGTTTTTT.

This clonotype appeared a single time. CDR3 residues: CASSLSSFGTGGANGYTF. As DNA, the CDR3 is TGTGCCAGCAGCTTGTCTAGTTTCGGGACAGGGGGCGCGAATGGCTACACCTTC. This chain connects TRBV5-5 to TRBJ1-2, with 12 bases lining up with TRBD1. CDR3 length: 18 amino acids. The germline CDR1 and CDR2 sequences are SGHKS and YYEKEE (reference sequence). J was trimmed by 6 bases and V by 1 base; bases with no gene match: 13.

The rearrangement uses TRBV19 and TRBJ2-2; 8 bases match TRBD2. Germline CDR1 is LNHDA and CDR2 is SQIVND (reference sequence). The junction had 2 bases not matched to a gene; V was cut back by 1 base and J by 1 base. This CDR3 comprises 16 residues. The CDR3 nucleotides read TGTGCCAGTAGTATAGGAGCGGGAGTGAACACCGGGGAGCTGTTTTTT. Translated, it gives CASSIGAGVNTGELFF.

This clonotype was seen more than once but under ten times. This sequence joins TRBV3-1 and TRBJ2-1; the match to TRBD1 covers 9 bases. V trimming: 4 bases; J trimming: 6 bases; junction bases outside the gene matches: 10. The CDR3 has 16 residues. CDR1 is LGHDT, CDR2 YNNKEL, per germline (reference sequence). The CDR3 loop is CASSPTGDRVINEQFF. The CDR3 region has the DNA TGTGCCAGCAGCCCCACCGGGGACAGGGTAATCAATGAGCAGTTCTTC.

The rearrangement joins TRBV4-1 to TRBJ1-4; D call uncertain. Trimming took 6 bases from V and 0 from J, leaving 14 bases between them. The CDR3 is 16 residues long. Germline values: CDR1 MGHRA, CDR2 YSYEKL. Written as DNA, the CDR3 is TGCGCCAGCAGAGACGTGTACCCTGCAACTAATGAAAAACTGTTTTTT. Encoded protein: CASRDVYPATNEKLFF.

The chain links TRBV7-8 to TRBJ1-2, with 7 bases identical to TRBD1. CDR3 length: 19 residues. V gave up 2 bases and J gave up 4 bases; unmatched junction bases: 19. Germline assignment: CDR1 SGHVS and CDR2 FQNEAQ. The CDR3 sequence: CASSLPSGETGSLPYGYTF. CDR3 DNA sequence: TGTGCCAGCAGCTTACCCTCCGGCGAGACAGGGTCGTTACCCTATGGCTACACCTTC.